The rows below give T cell receptor beta chains drawn from one sample of a study of shared clonotypes between healthy human individuals. Data came from immunoSEQ multiplex PCR; TCRdb stores just in-frame clones and leaves some out. In the table there are under 2,000,000 clones, about 95% of which are singletons. The specimen was naive CD8+ T cells sorted from blood. All receptors derive from a man aged 18 to 30 in good health. Each CDR3 is given with its conserved first and last residue. D genes are given only for firm matches. Part of the rows lack a size; the others show once, few, many or a class for expanded clones.

size	V	D	J	CDR3	DNA
-	TRBV5-6	-	TRBJ1-2	CASSSRGAGLYGYTF	TGTGCCAGCAGCTCACGGGGGGCGGGCCTTTATGGCTACACCTTC
-	TRBV19	-	TRBJ1-5	CASSIRDGNQPQHF	TGTGCCAGTAGTATTAGGGACGGGAATCAGCCCCAGCATTTT
-	TRBV5-6	TRBD1	TRBJ2-5	CASSLTGGGETQYF	TGTGCCAGCAGCTTGACAGGGGGCGGCGAGACCCAGTACTTC
-	TRBV9	-	TRBJ1-3	CASSVETASGNTIYF	TGTGCCAGCAGCGTAGAGACAGCCTCTGGAAACACCATATATTTT
-	TRBV7-8	TRBD1	TRBJ2-3	CASSSLGQGKDTQYF	TGTGCCAGCAGCTCGTTGGGACAGGGAAAGGATACGCAGTATTTT
-	TRBV30	TRBD2	TRBJ2-7	CAWSAVPGLAKKAYEQYF	TGTGCCTGGAGTGCGGTCCCTGGACTAGCGAAAAAAGCCTACGAGCAGTACTTC
few	TRBV2	-	TRBJ2-7	CASSPGTDYEQYF	TGTGCCAGCAGTCCCGGGACGGACTACGAGCAGTACTTC
-	TRBV7-6	TRBD2	TRBJ2-2	CASSPGTSQLTVTGELFF	TGTGCCAGCAGCCCCGGGACTAGCCAACTCACTGTCACCGGGGAGCTGTTTTTT
-	TRBV5-4	TRBD2	TRBJ2-2	CASSPGLVVPGELFF	TGTGCCAGCAGCCCGGGACTAGTAGTTCCCGGGGAGCTGTTTTTT
-	TRBV21-1	-	TRBJ2-7	CASGRVSRAGEQYF	TGTGCCAGCGGACGAGTTAGCCGAGCTGGGGAGCAGTACTTC
-	TRBV7-9	-	TRBJ2-5	CASSQQETQYF	TGTGCCAGCAGCCAGCAAGAGACCCAGTACTTC
-	TRBV4-2	-	TRBJ2-7	CASSQEGTESLPEQYF	TGTGCCAGCAGCCAAGAAGGTACAGAAAGTCTCCCCGAGCAGTACTTC